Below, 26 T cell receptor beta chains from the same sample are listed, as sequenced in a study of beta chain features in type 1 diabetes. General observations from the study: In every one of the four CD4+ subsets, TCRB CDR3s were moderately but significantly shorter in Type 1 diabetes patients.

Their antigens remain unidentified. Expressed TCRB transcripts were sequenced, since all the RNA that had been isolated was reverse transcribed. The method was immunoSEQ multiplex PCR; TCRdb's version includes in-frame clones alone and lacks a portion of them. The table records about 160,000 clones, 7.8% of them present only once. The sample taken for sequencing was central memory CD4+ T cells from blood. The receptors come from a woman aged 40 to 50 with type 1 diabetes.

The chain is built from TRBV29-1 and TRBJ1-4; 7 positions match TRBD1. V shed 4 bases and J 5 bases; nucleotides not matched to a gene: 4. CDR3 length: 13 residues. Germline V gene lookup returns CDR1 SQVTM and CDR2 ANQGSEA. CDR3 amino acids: CSVGDRWNEKLFF. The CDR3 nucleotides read TGCAGCGTTGGGGACAGATGGAATGAAAAACTGTTTTTT. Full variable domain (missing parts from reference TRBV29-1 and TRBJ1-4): SAVISQKPSRDICQRGTSLTIQCQVDSQVTMMFWYRQQPGQSLTLIATANQGSEATYESGFVIDKFPISRPNLTFSTLTVSNMSPEDSSIYLCSVGDRWNEKLFFGSGTQLSVL.

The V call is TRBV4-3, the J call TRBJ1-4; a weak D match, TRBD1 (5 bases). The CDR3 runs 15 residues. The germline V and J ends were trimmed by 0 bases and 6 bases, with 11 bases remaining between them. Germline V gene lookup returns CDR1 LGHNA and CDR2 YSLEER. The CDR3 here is CASSQDGGYHEKLFF. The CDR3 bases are TGCGCCAGCAGCCAAGACGGGGGGTATCATGAAAAACTGTTTTTT.

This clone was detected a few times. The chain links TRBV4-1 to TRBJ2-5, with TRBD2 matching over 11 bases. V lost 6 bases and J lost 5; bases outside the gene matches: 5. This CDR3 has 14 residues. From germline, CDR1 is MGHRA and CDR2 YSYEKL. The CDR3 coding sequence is TGCGCCAGCAGTAGCGGGAGGGCCGGGGAGACCCAGTACTTC. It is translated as CASSSGRAGETQYF.

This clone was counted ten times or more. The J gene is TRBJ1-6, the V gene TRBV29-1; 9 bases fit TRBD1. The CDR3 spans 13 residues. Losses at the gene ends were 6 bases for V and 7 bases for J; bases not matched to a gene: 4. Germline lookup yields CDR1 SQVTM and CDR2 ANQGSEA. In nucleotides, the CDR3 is TGCAGCGTCAGGACAGGGGCCAATTCACCCCTCCACTTT. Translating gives CSVRTGANSPLHF.

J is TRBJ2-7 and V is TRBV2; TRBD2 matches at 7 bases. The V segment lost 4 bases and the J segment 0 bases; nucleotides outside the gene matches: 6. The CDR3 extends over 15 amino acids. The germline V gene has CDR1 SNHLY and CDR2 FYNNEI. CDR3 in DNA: TGTGCCAGCAGTGGGGGGGGAGGGCCCTCCTACGAGCAGTACTTC. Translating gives CASSGGGGPSYEQYF.

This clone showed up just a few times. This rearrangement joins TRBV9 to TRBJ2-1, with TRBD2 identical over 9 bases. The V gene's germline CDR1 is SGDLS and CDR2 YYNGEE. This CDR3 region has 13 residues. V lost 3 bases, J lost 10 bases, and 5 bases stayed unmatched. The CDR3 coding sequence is TGTGCCAGCAGCGAGGGACTAGCTCGGGAGCAGTTCTTC. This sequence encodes CASSEGLAREQFF.

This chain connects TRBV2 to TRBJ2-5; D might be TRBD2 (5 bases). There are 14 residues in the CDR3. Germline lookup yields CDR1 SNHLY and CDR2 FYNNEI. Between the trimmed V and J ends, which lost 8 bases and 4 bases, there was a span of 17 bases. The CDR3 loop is CASWTAAGGETQYF. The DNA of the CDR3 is TGTGCCAGCTGGACCGCGGCGGGTGGAGAGACCCAGTACTTC.

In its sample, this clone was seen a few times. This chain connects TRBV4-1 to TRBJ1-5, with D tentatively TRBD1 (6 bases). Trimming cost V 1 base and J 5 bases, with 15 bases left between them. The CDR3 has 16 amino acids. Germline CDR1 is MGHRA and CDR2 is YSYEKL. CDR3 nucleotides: TGCGCCAGCAGCCAAGGGTCCGGACAGCTATATCAGCCCCAGCATTTT. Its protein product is CASSQGSGQLYQPQHF.

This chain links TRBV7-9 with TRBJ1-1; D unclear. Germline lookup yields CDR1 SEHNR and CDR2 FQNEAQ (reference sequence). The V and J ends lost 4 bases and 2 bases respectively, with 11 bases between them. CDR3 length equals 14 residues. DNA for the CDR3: TGTGCCAGCAGCTCCGCCACACGAAACACTGAAGCTTTCTTT. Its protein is CASSSATRNTEAFF.

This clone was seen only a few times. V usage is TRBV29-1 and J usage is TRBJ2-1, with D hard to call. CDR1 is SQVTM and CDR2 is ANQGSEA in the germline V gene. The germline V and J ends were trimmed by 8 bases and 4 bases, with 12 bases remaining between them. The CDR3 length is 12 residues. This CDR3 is CSLRKRYNEQFF. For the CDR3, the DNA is TGCAGCCTACGAAAGAGATACAATGAGCAGTTCTTC.

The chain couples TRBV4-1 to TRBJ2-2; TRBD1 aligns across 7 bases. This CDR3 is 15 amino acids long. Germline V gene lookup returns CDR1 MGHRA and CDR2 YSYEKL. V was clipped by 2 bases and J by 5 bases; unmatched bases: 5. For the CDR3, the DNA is TGCGCCAGCAGCCAAACAGGGGTCCGGACCGGGGAGCTGTTTTTT. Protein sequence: CASSQTGVRTGELFF.

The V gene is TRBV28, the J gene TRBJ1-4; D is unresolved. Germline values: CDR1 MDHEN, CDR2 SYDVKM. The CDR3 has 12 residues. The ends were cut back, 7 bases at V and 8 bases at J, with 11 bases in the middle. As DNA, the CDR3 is TGTGCCAGCACCCATCAGCGGGAAAAACTGTTTTTT. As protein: CASTHQREKLFF.

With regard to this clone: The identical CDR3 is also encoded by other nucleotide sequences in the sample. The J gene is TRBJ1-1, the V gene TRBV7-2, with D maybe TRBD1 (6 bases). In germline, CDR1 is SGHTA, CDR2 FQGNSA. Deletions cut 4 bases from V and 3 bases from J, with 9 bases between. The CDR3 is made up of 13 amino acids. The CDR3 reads CASSSTGYTEAFF. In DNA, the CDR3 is TGTGCCAGCAGCTCCACAGGGTACACTGAAGCTTTCTTT.

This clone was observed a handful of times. The CDR3 bases are TGTGCCAGCAGTTTAGATCGGCGGGGCACGCAGTATTTT. Residues: CASSLDRRGTQYF. J is TRBJ2-3 and V is TRBV27; weak D call: TRBD2 (6 bases). The length of the CDR3 is 13 residues. The germline gives CDR1 MNHEY, CDR2 SMNVEV (reference sequence). V was clipped by 2 bases and J by 9 bases, with 12 bases between them.

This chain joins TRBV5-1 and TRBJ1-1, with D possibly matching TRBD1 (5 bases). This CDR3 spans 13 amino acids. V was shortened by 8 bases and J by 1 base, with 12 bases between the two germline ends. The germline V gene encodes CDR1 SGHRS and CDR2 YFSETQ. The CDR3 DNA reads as TGCGCCAGTAAGGAGGGGCCGAACACTGAAGCTTTCTTT. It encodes CASKEGPNTEAFF.

CDR3 nucleotide sequence: TGTGCCAGCAGTCCGAGCGGGAGGATTAGCGATGAGCAGTTCTTC. Residues: CASSPSGRISDEQFF. The genes are TRBV28 and TRBJ2-1; 9 bases line up with TRBD2. Germline values: CDR1 MDHEN, CDR2 SYDVKM. V trimming: 5 bases; J trimming: 8 bases; junction bases outside the gene matches: 10. The CDR3 consists of 15 residues.

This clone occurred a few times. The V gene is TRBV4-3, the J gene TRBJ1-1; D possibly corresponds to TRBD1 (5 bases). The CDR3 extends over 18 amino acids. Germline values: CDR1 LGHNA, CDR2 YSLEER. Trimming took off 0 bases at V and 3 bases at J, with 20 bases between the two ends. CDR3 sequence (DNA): TGCGCCAGCAGCCAAGAAGCAAATCGGGGGGATAAATACACTGAAGCTTTCTTT. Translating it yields CASSQEANRGDKYTEAFF.

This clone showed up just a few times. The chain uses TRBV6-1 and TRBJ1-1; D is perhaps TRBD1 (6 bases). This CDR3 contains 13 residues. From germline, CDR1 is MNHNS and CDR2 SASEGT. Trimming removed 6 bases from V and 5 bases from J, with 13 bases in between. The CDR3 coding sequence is TGTGCCAGCAGCAGGGGATGGGGGACTGAAGCTTTCTTT. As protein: CASSRGWGTEAFF.

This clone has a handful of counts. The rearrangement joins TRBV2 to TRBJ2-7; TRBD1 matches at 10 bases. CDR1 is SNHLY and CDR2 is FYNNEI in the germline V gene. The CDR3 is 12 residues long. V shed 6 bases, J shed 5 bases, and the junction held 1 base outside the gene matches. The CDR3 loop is CASRGTGDEQYF. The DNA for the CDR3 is TGTGCCAGCAGAGGGACAGGGGACGAGCAGTACTTC.

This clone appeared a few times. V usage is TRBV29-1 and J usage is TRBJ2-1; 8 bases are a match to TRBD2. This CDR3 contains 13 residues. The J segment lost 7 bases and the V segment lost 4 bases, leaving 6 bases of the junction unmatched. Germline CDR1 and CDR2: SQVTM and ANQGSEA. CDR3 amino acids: CSVVTAGGNEQFF. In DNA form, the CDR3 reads TGCAGCGTTGTAACCGCGGGAGGTAATGAGCAGTTCTTC.

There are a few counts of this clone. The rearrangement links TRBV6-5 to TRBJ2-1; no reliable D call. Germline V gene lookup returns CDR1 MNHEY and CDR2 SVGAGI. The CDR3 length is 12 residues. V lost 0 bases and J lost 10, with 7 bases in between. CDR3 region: CASSYSGREQFF. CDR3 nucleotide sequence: TGTGCCAGCAGTTACTCAGGCAGGGAGCAGTTCTTC.

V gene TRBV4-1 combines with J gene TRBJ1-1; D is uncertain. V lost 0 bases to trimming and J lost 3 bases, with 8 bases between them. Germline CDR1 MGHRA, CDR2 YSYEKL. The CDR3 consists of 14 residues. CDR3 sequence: CASSQDAGYTEAFF. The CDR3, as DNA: TGCGCCAGCAGCCAAGATGCAGGTTACACTGAAGCTTTCTTT.

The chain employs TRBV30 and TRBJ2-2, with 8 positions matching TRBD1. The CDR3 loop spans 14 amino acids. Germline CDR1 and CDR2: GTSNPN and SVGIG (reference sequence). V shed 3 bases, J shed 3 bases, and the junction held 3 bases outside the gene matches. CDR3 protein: CAWRTGGHTGELFF. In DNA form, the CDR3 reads TGTGCCTGGAGAACAGGGGGACACACCGGGGAGCTGTTTTTT.

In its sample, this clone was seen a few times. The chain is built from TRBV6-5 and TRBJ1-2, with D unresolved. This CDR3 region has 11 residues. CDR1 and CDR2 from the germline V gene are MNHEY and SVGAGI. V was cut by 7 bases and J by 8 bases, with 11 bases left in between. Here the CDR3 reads CASMMEGGYTF. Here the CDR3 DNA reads TGTGCCAGCATGATGGAGGGCGGCTACACCTTC.

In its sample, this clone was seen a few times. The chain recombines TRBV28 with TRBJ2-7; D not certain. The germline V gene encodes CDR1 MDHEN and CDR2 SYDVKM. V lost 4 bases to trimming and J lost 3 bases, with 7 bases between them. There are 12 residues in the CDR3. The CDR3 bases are TGTGCCAGCAGTTCCCCTTACTACGAGCAGTACTTC. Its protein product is CASSSPYYEQYF.

The CDR3 DNA reads TGTGCCAGCAGTGAAGGGGGCATGAGGATCATTCAGTACTTC. It yields the protein CASSEGGMRIIQYF. The chain has TRBV7-2 and TRBJ2-4, with 7 bases aligning to TRBD1. Unmatched junction bases numbered 11, after V lost 6 bases and J lost 9 bases. The germline CDR1 and CDR2 sequences are SGHTA and FQGNSA. The CDR3 is 14 amino acids.